This TCR beta chain emerged from a study of shared clonotypes between healthy human individuals. Sorted-subset replicate PCRs used 200 to 250 ng DNA, about 30,000 T cell genomes. Clones were sequenced by immunoSEQ multiplex PCR, and TCRdb holds only the in-frame ones, with some missing. This table holds more than 150,000 clones, approximately 61% found once. CD45RA-negative memory and CD45RA+ naive subsets were split from the CD4+ cells. The CDR3 has 15 residues. V lost 0 bases to trimming and J lost 0 bases, with 10 bases between them. Per germline, CDR1 SGHRS and CDR2 YFSETQ. General study results and limits: There were few donors, and this limited the genetic and exposure-history diversity represented.

Notes on this clone: What it binds is unknown.

Source material: memory CD4+ T cells sorted from blood. Indicated subset: CD45RA-negative fraction. V gene TRBV5-1 combines with J gene TRBJ2-7; D remains unclear. This receptor was obtained from a man aged 30 to 39 in good health. The CDR3 is CASSLAISSSYEQYF. In DNA, the CDR3 is TGCGCCAGCAGCTTGGCGATCTCAAGCTCCTACGAGCAGTACTTC.